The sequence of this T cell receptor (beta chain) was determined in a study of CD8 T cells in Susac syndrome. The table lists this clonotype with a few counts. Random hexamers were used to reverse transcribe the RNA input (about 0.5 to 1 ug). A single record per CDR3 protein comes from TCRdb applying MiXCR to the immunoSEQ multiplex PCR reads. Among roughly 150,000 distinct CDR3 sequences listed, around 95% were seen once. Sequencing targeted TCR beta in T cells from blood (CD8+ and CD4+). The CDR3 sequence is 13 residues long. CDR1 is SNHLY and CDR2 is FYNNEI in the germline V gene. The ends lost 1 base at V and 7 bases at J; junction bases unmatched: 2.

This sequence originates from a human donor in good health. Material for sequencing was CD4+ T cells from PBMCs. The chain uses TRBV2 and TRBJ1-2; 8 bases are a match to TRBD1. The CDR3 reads CASSEDRGGGYTF. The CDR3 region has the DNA TGTGCCAGCAGTGAAGACAGGGGGGGTGGCTACACCTTC.